These T cell receptor beta chains were read from a single sample in a study of blood T cells in healthy people across ages. TCRdb re-called the 5' RACE reads with MiXCR, one entry per CDR3 protein. The table shows about 800,000 distinct CDR3 sequences, with approximately 25% occurring only once. These same data were also listed under a study on T cells of mothers and their children.

Material: blood. These receptor sequences come from a boy between 5 and 17 years old in good health. Both conserved end residues are part of each CDR3. The order of the fields is V gene, D gene, CDR3 protein. A D gene is named only where the DNA matches it firmly.

TRBV12-3/TRBV12-4 | TRBD2 | CASLLSGWGDTQYF
TRBV29-1 | - | CSVEGPGGNEQFF
TRBV29-1 | - | CSVARQANTEAFF
TRBV7-2 | TRBD1 | CASSPRGQGVRGAGANVLTF
TRBV7-9 | - | CASNRGLDPSYEQYF
TRBV7-6 | TRBD1 | CASSLVTFGTGGSETQYF
TRBV5-5 | - | CASSLTQGSNQPQHF
TRBV6-1 | - | CASNVVSRIQETQYF
TRBV20-1 | - | CSASKVIGVYEQYF
TRBV5-1 | - | CASSLDNPAQPQHF
TRBV11-2 | TRBD1 | CASSPGGIEAFF
TRBV10-3 | - | CATRGVQETQYF
TRBV27 | - | CASSLRIATNEKLFF
TRBV28 | - | CASSWAGTENYEQYF
TRBV7-8 | - | CASSPTGGAGMVREQYF
TRBV7-3 | - | CASSLPPDGTQYF
TRBV6-2/TRBV6-3 | - | CASSYEGGTYEQYF
TRBV7-2 | - | CASSLVDRVETQYF
TRBV6-5 | - | CASSYSKGHLYGYTF
TRBV29-1 | - | CSVDFLPDTQYF
TRBV29-1 | TRBD2 | CSVHSSGGRKFF
TRBV28 | - | CASSLLSVRGFQPQHF
TRBV2 | TRBD1 | CATGTDSNQPQHF
TRBV29-1 | - | CSVVNRQETQYF
TRBV12-3/TRBV12-4 | TRBD1 | CASSFLGQGAYEQYF
TRBV27 | - | CASSLAISSYEQYF
TRBV12-3/TRBV12-4 | TRBD1 | CASRQTGREYGYTF
TRBV20-1 | - | CSASGRQETQYF
TRBV7-9 | - | CASSQPGLPNEQFF
TRBV18 | TRBD1 | CASSPPSWDRGATNEKLFF
TRBV29-1 | TRBD2 | CSADPGTSGGDAKNIQYF
TRBV28 | - | CAKLNTGFLHEQYF
TRBV29-1 | - | CGVGRGALSYEQYF
TRBV29-1 | - | CSVGVPDTEAFF
TRBV9 | - | CALRRECCGYTF
TRBV12-3/TRBV12-4 | TRBD1 | CASSAGTGDGNAIYF
TRBV29-1 | - | CSVAGLEGENEQFF
TRBV29-1 | TRBD1 | CSAGQGDGYTF
TRBV9 | - | CASSSWRGSGANVLTF
TRBV18 | - | CASSPNRANTEAFF
TRBV4-1 | - | CASSQDKELGEQYF
TRBV28 | - | CASSPVLYGEQYF
TRBV7-8 | - | CASSALDRMAFF
TRBV7-9 | - | CASSPRSDPLYEQYF
TRBV28 | - | CASSPASAEGVMETQYF
TRBV5-1 | - | CASSMERGVTEAFF